This is a list of T cell receptor beta chains from one sample in a study of regulatory T cells in long-lasting Graves disease. TCRdb analysed the multiplex PCR reads with MiXCR anew, one entry per CDR3 protein. This table has a few hundred thousand distinct CDR3 sequences, around 22% appearing once. Source: peripheral blood mononuclear cells (PBMCs), taken when the disease was refractory, from a patient treated with antithyroid drugs. The receptors originated from a female donor with Graves disease. CDR3s include the opening cysteine and the closing phenylalanine or tryptophan. The order of the fields is D gene, J gene, clone size, V gene, CDR3 protein, CDR3 DNA. A D gene is named only where the DNA matches it firmly. Some rows mark clone size as missing; the rest say once, few, many or name a class of expanded clone.

- | TRBJ1-2 | many | TRBV28 | CASSGGFFGGYTF | TGTGCCAGCAGTGGAGGATTCTTCGGTGGCTACACCTTC
- | TRBJ2-7 | many | TRBV12-3/TRBV12-4 | CASSIRSPYEQYF | TGTGCCAGCAGTATAAGGAGTCCCTACGAGCAGTACTTC
- | TRBJ1-5 | - | TRBV28 | CASSLIAGGEGGQPQHF | TGTGCCAGCAGTTTAATAGCGGGTGGGGAGGGCGGTCAGCCCCAGCATTTT
- | TRBJ2-7 | many | TRBV12-3/TRBV12-4 | CASSLVAGEQYF | TGTGCCAGCAGTTTAGTGGCCGGGGAGCAGTACTTC
- | TRBJ1-6 | - | TRBV7-3 | CASATTGNYNSPLHF | TGTGCCTCGGCCACGACAGGAAACTATAATTCACCCCTCCACTTT
- | TRBJ2-7 | once | TRBV27 | CASSTDETYEQYF | TGTGCCAGCAGTACCGACGAGACCTACGAGCAGTACTTC
- | TRBJ2-5 | few | TRBV6-5 | CASSYGGQGGETQYF | TGTGCCAGCAGTTATGGTGGACAGGGAGGGGAGACCCAGTACTTC
- | TRBJ2-5 | few | TRBV18 | CASSPGTSQETQYF | TGTGCCAGCTCACCCGGGACTTCACAAGAGACCCAGTACTTC
- | TRBJ2-3 | - | TRBV5-1 | CASSLGHDTDTQYF | TGCGCCAGCAGCTTGGGACACGACACAGATACGCAGTATTTT
TRBD2 | TRBJ2-2 | many | TRBV11-1 | CASSLAPGLAGEELFF | TGTGCCAGCAGCTTAGCCCCGGGACTAGCGGGAGAGGAGCTGTTTTTT
TRBD2 | TRBJ2-7 | few | TRBV3-1 | CASRRDPSGTYEQYF | TGTGCCAGCAGAAGAGACCCTAGCGGTACCTACGAGCAGTACTTC
TRBD1 | TRBJ1-1 | few | TRBV6-2/TRBV6-3 | CASSYMDRGTEAFF | TGTGCCAGCAGTTACATGGACAGGGGGACTGAAGCTTTCTTT
- | TRBJ1-5 | - | TRBV2 | CASRGPSSNQPQHF | TGTGCCAGCAGGGGACCCTCGAGCAATCAGCCCCAGCATTTT
- | TRBJ1-5 | many | TRBV28 | CASTRGGLQPQHF | TGTGCCAGCACCCGTGGGGGTCTTCAGCCCCAGCATTTT
- | TRBJ1-2 | - | TRBV19 | CASSRDRMRYTF | TGTGCCAGTAGCAGGGACCGTATGAGGTACACCTTC
- | TRBJ1-2 | many | TRBV13 | CASSSRGYYGYTF | TGTGCCAGCAGCTCGAGGGGATACTATGGCTACACCTTC
- | TRBJ1-5 | - | TRBV28 | CASSRQVQYQPQHF | TGTGCCAGCAGTAGACAGGTCCAGTATCAGCCCCAGCATTTT
TRBD1 | TRBJ1-4 | many | TRBV20-1 | CSARPTGTGAVKLFF | TGCAGTGCTAGACCTACCGGGACAGGGGCTGTAAAACTGTTTTTT
- | TRBJ2-7 | many | TRBV7-2 | CASSYGTGNEQYF | TGTGCCAGCAGCTACGGTACAGGGAACGAGCAGTACTTC
- | TRBJ2-2 | few | TRBV4-2 | CASSQEGRGAKGTGELFF | TGTGCCAGCAGCCAAGAGGGTAGAGGAGCGAAAGGCACCGGGGAGCTGTTTTTT
- | TRBJ2-3 | - | TRBV2 | CASAISTDTQYF | TGTGCCAGCGCCATTAGCACAGATACGCAGTATTTT
- | TRBJ2-7 | many | TRBV7-2 | CASSPNGLAVLSSYEQYF | TGTGCCAGCAGCCCAAACGGGTTAGCGGTCCTTAGCTCCTACGAGCAGTACTTC
- | TRBJ1-1 | many | TRBV28 | CASSSTGKENTEAFF | TGTGCCAGCAGTTCAACAGGGAAGGAAAACACTGAAGCTTTCTTT
- | TRBJ2-6 | - | TRBV20-1 | CSARDPEVASSGANVPTF | TGCAGTGCTAGAGATCCGGAGGTTGCAAGCTCTGGGGCCAACGTCCCGACTTTC